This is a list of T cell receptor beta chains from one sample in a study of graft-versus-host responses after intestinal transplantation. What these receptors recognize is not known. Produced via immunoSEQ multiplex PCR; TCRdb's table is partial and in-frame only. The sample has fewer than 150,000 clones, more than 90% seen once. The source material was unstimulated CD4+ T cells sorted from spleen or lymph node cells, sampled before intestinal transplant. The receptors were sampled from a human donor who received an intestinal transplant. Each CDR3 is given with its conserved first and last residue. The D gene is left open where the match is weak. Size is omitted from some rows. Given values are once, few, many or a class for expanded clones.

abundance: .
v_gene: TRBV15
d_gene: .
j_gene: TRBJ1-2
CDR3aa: CATSRGSLLGYGYTF
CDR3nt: TGTGCCACCAGCAGAGGGTCCCTATTAGGGTATGGCTACACCTTC

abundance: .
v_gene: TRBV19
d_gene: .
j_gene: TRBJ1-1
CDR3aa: CASMRNTEAFF
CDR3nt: TGTGCCAGTATGCGCAACACTGAAGCTTTCTTT

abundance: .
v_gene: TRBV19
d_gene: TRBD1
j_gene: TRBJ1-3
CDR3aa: CATVDREVSTIYF
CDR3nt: TGTGCCACTGTCGACAGGGAGGTTAGCACCATATATTTT

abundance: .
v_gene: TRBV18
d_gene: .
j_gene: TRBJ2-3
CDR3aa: CASSPTSDVLDTQYF
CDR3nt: TGTGCCAGCTCACCCACTAGTGATGTTTTAGATACGCAGTATTTT

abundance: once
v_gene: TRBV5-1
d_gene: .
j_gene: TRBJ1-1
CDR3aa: CASSIRTGNTEAFF
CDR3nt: TGCGCCAGCAGCATAAGGACGGGGAACACTGAAGCTTTCTTT

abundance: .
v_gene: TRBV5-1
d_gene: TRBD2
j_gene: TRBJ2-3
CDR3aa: CASSLGRGASTDTQYF
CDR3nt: TGCGCCAGCAGCTTGGGGCGGGGGGCTAGCACAGATACGCAGTATTTT

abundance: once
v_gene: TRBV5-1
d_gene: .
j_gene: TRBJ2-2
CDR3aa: CASRFLNTGELFF
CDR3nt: TGCGCCAGCCGCTTTCTTAATACCGGGGAGCTGTTTTTT

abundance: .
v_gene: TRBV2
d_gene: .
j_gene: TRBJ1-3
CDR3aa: CASSGGLAGNTIYF
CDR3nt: TGTGCCAGCAGCGGGGGATTAGCTGGAAACACCATATATTTT

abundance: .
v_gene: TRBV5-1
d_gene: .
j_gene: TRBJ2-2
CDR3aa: CASSPFPGVNYNTGELFF
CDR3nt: TGCGCCAGCAGCCCCTTCCCGGGGGTAAACTATAACACCGGGGAGCTGTTTTTT

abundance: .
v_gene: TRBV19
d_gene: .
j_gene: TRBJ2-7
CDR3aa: CASSSQAKGEQYF
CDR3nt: TGTGCCAGTAGTAGCCAAGCCAAGGGCGAGCAGTACTTC

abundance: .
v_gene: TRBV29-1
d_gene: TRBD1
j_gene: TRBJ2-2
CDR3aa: CSVEDLRGQVNTGELFF
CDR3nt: TGCAGCGTTGAAGATCTTAGGGGACAGGTGAACACCGGGGAGCTGTTTTTT

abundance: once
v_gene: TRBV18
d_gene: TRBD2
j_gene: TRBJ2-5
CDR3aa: CASSPSGGQETQYF
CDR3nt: TGTGCCAGCTCACCTAGCGGGGGACAAGAGACCCAGTACTTC

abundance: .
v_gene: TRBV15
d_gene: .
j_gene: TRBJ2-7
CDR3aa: CATSMHRAPDEQYF
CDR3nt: TGTGCCACCAGCATGCACAGGGCGCCGGACGAGCAGTACTTC

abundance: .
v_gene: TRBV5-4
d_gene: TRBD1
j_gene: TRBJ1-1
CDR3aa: CASSWGQASTEAFF
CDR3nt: TGTGCCAGCAGCTGGGGACAGGCGTCGACTGAAGCTTTCTTT

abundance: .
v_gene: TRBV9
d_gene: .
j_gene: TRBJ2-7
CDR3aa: CASSVDPGIRYEQYF
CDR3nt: TGTGCCAGCAGCGTAGACCCAGGGATCCGCTACGAGCAGTACTTC

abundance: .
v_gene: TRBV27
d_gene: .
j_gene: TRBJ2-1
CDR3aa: CASSDPRPDNEQFF
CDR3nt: TGTGCCAGCAGTGACCCTCGGCCGGACAATGAGCAGTTCTTC

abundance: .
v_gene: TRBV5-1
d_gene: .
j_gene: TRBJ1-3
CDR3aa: CASSLAPSYTIYF
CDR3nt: TGCGCCAGCAGCTTGGCCCCGAGTTACACCATATATTTT

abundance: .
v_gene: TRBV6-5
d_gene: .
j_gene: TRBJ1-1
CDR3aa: CAVQAPLEEAFF
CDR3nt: TGTGCCGTACAGGCCCCTCTCGAAGAAGCTTTCTTT